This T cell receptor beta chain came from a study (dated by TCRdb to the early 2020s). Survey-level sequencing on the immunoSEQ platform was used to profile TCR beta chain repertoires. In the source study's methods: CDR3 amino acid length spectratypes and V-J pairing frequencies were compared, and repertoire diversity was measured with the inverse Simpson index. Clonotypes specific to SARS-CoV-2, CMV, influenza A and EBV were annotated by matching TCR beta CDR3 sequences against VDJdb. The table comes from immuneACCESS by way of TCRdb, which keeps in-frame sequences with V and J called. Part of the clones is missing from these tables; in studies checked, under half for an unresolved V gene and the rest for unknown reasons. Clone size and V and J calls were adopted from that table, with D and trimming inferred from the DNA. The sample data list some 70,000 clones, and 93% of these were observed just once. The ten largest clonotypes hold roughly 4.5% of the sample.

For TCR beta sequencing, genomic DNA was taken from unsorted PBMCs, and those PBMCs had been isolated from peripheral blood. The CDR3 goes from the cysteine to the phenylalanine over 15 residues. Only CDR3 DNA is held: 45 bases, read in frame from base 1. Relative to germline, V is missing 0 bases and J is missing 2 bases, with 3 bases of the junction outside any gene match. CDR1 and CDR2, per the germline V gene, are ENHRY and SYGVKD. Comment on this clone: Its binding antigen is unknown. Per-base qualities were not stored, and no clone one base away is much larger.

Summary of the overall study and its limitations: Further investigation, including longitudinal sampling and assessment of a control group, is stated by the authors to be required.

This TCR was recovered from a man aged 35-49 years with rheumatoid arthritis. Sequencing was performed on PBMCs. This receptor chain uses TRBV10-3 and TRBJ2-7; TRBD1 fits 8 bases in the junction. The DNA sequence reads TGTGCCATCAGTGAGTCAGGACAGGGAACCTACGAGCAGTACTTC. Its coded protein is CAISESGQGTYEQYF.